One and the same sample provided the 14 T cell receptor beta chains below, sequenced in a study of cytotoxic CD8 clonotypes in ibrutinib-treated CLL. Assay used: immunoSEQ multiplex PCR; TCRdb lists only in-frame clones, some missing. This sample has over 250,000 clones, with 65% to 85% found just once. Specimen: PBMCs, collected at disease progression, from a patient treated with ibrutinib. The receptors here all came from a human donor with chronic lymphocytic leukemia.

This clone was counted only a few times. This chain joins TRBV2 and TRBJ2-3; 9 nucleotides align to TRBD2. CDR3 length equals 15 residues. Germline values: CDR1 SNHLY, CDR2 FYNNEI. Trimming removed 5 bases from V and 2 bases from J; junction bases left unmatched: 5. The CDR3 protein is CASSHLAGTTDTQYF. CDR3 nucleotide sequence: TGTGCCAGCAGTCACCTAGCGGGGACCACAGATACGCAGTATTTT.

The gene calls are TRBV5-1 and TRBJ2-2, with TRBD2 identical over 13 bases. Germline V CDR1 and CDR2: SGHRS, YFSETQ. The CDR3 is 15 residues long. The trim removed 5 bases at V and 5 bases at J, leaving 3 bases unmatched. The CDR3 region has the DNA TGCGCCAGCAGGGGACTAGCGGGGTATACCGGGGAGCTGTTTTTT. Protein sequence: CASRGLAGYTGELFF.

The chain combines TRBV19 with TRBJ1-5, with D tentatively TRBD1 (5 bases). The V and J ends lost 9 bases and 4 bases respectively, with 13 bases between them. The CDR3 runs to 13 residues. Germline loops: CDR1 LNHDA, CDR2 SQIVND (reference sequence). In nucleotides, the CDR3 is TGTGCCAGCACGGACGGGGGGAATCAGCCCCAGCATTTT. Encoded protein: CASTDGGNQPQHF.

V is TRBV4-1 and J is TRBJ2-1, with D perhaps TRBD2 (5 bases). Germline V gene data show CDR1 as MGHRA and CDR2 as YSYEKL. This CDR3 region has 13 residues. Trimming left V 1 base short and J 6 bases short, with 7 bases between. CDR3 nucleotide sequence: TGCGCCAGCAGCCAAGTTGGGAGCAATGAGCAGTTCTTC. Translated: CASSQVGSNEQFF.

The rearrangement links TRBV18 to TRBJ1-2; D unclear. The V and J ends lost 0 bases and 9 bases respectively, with 11 bases between them. The length of the CDR3 is 13 residues. Per the germline V gene, CDR1 is KGHSH and CDR2 is LQKENI. The CDR3 reads CASSPPTGVSYTF. Here the CDR3 DNA reads TGTGCCAGCTCACCACCGACCGGTGTCAGCTACACCTTC.

The rearrangement uses TRBV5-4 and TRBJ2-1; 7 bases are a match to TRBD2. Germline V gene lookup returns CDR1 SGHNT and CDR2 YYREEE (reference sequence). With 3 bases clipped from V and 9 bases from J, the junction kept 6 bases outside the gene matches. The CDR3 runs to 13 residues. The chain's CDR3 is CASSSRLAPEQFF. The CDR3 DNA reads TGTGCCAGCAGCTCCCGACTAGCTCCTGAGCAGTTCTTC.

The chain joins TRBV6-1 to TRBJ2-5, with no clear D. V was trimmed by 0 bases and J by 4 bases, leaving 6 bases between them. Germline-derived CDR1 and CDR2 are MNHNS and SASEGT. The CDR3 consists of 13 residues. The CDR3, as DNA: TGTGCCAGCAGTGAAGCGGTCCCAGAGACCCAGTACTTC. Its translation is CASSEAVPETQYF.

The chain has TRBV19 and TRBJ2-6; 7 nucleotides align to TRBD1. CDR1 is LNHDA, CDR2 SQIVND, per germline (reference sequence). V lost 5 bases, J lost 0 bases, and 16 bases stayed unmatched. This CDR3 contains 20 residues. The DNA for the CDR3 is TGTGCCAGTAGTTACCTAATGGGACAGAGGCCACACTCTGGGGCCAACGTCCTGACTTTC. Protein sequence: CASSYLMGQRPHSGANVLTF. Supplemented by reference TRBV19 and TRBJ2-6, the full variable domain reads DGGITQSPKYLFRKEGQNVTLSCEQNLNHDAMYWYRQDPGQGLRLIYYSQIVNDFQKGDIAEGYSVSREKKESFPLTVTSAQKNPTAFYLCASSYLMGQRPHSGANVLTFGAGSRLTVL.

This clone has just a few counts. The DNA of the CDR3 is TGTGCCAGCTCACCACGGGGACAAGTATTCTACGAGCAGTACTTC. Translated: CASSPRGQVFYEQYF. The V gene is TRBV18, the J gene TRBJ2-7; the D gene is possibly TRBD1 (6 bases). Trimming took 1 base from V and 3 from J, leaving 13 bases between them. From germline, CDR1 is KGHSH and CDR2 LQKENI. This CDR3 has 15 residues.

The chain links TRBV19 to TRBJ1-2; no clear D. This CDR3 has 13 amino acids. Germline lookup yields CDR1 LNHDA and CDR2 SQIVND (reference sequence). V lost 4 bases and J 7 bases, leaving 13 bases between the germline ends. CDR3 in DNA: TGTGCCAGTAGTAGCACTCCCCCTCTTGGCTACACCTTC. Protein product: CASSSTPPLGYTF.

The V gene is TRBV4-1, the J gene TRBJ2-3; the match to TRBD2 covers 13 bases. The length of the CDR3 is 18 residues. From germline, CDR1 is MGHRA and CDR2 YSYEKL. The V segment lost 0 bases and the J segment 4 bases; nucleotides outside the gene matches: 7. The CDR3 here is CASSQESGTSGEADTQYF. The CDR3 bases are TGCGCCAGCAGCCAAGAATCCGGGACTAGCGGGGAGGCAGATACGCAGTATTTT.

The genes are TRBV15 and TRBJ2-5; D perhaps matches TRBD1 (6 bases). The CDR3 runs to 16 residues. The germline V gene has CDR1 LNHNV and CDR2 YYDKDF (reference sequence). V lost 2 bases to trimming and J lost 2 bases, with 15 bases between them. CDR3 bases: TGTGCCACCAGCAGATCCCGACAGGCTCTACAAGAGACCCAGTACTTC. This codes for CATSRSRQALQETQYF.

V usage is TRBV7-3 and J usage is TRBJ1-2; the D gene is possibly TRBD1 (5 bases). This CDR3 is 13 amino acids long. V was pared by 2 bases and J by 4 bases, with 8 bases between. The germline V gene has CDR1 SGHTA and CDR2 FQGTGA. The CDR3: CASSLPGSYGYTF. The DNA for the CDR3 is TGTGCCAGCAGCTTACCAGGGAGCTATGGCTACACCTTC.

The chain joins TRBV18 to TRBJ2-5; D gene ambiguous. Trimming stripped 2 bases from V and 2 bases from J, with 6 bases between. CDR1 and CDR2 from the germline V gene are KGHSH and LQKENI. CDR3 length equals 13 residues. CDR3 residues: CASSPKGQETQYF. For the CDR3, the DNA is TGTGCCAGCTCACCAAAGGGTCAAGAGACCCAGTACTTC.